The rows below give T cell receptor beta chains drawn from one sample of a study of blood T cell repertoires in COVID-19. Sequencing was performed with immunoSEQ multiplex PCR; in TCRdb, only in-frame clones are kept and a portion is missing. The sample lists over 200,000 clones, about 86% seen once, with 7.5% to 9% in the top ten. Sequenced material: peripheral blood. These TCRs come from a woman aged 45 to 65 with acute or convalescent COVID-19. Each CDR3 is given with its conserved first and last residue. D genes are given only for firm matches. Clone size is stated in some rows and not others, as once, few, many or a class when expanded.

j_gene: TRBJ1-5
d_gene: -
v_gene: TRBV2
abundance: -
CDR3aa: CASSEIQVDLRSGNQPQHF
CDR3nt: TGTGCCAGCAGTGAGATCCAGGTCGATCTAAGAAGTGGCAATCAGCCCCAGCATTTT

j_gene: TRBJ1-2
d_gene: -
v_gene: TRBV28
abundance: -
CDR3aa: CASSFRGNYGYTF
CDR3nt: TGTGCCAGCAGCTTTAGGGGTAACTATGGCTACACCTTC

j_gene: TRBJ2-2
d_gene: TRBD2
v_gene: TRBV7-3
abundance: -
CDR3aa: CASSLTSETGELFF
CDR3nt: TGTGCCAGCAGCTTGACTAGCGAAACCGGGGAGCTGTTTTTT

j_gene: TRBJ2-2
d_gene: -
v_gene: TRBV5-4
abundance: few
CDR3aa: CASSSSAAGELFF
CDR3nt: TGTGCCAGCAGCTCGTCCGCGGCCGGGGAGCTGTTTTTT

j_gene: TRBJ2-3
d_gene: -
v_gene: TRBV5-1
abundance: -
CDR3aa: CASSFESSTDTQYF
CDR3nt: TGCGCCAGCAGCTTTGAGTCTAGCACAGATACGCAGTATTTT

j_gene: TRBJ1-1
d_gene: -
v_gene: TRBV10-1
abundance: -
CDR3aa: CASSDRNTEAFF
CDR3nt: TGCGCCAGCAGTGACAGGAACACTGAAGCTTTCTTT

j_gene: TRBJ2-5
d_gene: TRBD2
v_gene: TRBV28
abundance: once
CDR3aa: CASSRLAGGPEETQYF
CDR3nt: TGTGCCAGCAGTCGGCTAGCGGGAGGGCCGGAAGAGACCCAGTACTTC

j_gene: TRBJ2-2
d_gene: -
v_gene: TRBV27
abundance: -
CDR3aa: CASRPPDPGHTNTGELFF
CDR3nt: TGTGCCAGCAGACCCCCTGATCCGGGACACACGAACACCGGGGAGCTGTTTTTT

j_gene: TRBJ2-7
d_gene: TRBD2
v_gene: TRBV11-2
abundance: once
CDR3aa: CASSFPLAGVYEQYF
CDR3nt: TGTGCCAGCAGCTTCCCACTAGCGGGGGTCTACGAGCAGTACTTC

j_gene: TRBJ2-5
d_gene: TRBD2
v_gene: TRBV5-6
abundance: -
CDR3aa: CASRFGTGGSVETQYF
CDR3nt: TGTGCCAGCAGGTTCGGAACGGGAGGCTCTGTAGAGACCCAGTACTTC

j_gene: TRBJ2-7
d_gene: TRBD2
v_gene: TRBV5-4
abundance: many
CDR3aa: CASSSQVAGNYEQYF
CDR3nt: TGTGCCAGCAGCTCTCAAGTAGCGGGCAACTACGAGCAGTACTTC

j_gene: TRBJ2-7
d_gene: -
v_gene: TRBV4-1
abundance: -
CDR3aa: CASSLPSPYEQYF
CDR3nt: TGCGCCAGCAGCCTTCCGAGCCCCTACGAGCAGTACTTC

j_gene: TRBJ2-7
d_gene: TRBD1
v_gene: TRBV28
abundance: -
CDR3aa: CASSTGTAREEQYF
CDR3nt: TGTGCCAGCAGTACAGGGACAGCCCGGGAAGAGCAGTACTTC

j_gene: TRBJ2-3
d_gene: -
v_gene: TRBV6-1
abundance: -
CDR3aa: CASSGEFRLGVTDTQYF
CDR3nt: TGTGCCAGCAGTGGCGAGTTTCGGTTAGGGGTGACAGATACGCAGTATTTT

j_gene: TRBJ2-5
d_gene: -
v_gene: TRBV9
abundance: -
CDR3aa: CASSPPGETQYF
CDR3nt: TGTGCCAGCAGCCCTCCAGGGGAGACCCAGTACTTC

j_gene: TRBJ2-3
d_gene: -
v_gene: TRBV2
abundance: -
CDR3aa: CASSEALRGSFKNTDTQYF
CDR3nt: TGTGCCAGCAGTGAAGCGCTTCGGGGTAGCTTCAAAAACACAGATACGCAGTATTTT

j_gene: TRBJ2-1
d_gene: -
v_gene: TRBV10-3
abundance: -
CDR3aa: CAISESPEPEQFF
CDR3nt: TGTGCCATCAGTGAGTCTCCCGAGCCTGAGCAGTTCTTC

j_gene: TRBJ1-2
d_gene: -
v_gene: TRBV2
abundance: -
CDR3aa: CASRGAGAANYGYTF
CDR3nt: TGTGCCAGCAGGGGGGCAGGAGCAGCTAACTATGGCTACACCTTC

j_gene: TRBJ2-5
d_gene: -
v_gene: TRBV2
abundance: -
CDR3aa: CASSPRVSETQYF
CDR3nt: TGTGCCAGCAGTCCCAGGGTTTCGGAGACCCAGTACTTC